Below, 6 T cell receptor beta chains from the same sample are listed, as sequenced in a study of cytomegalovirus exposure and HLA in healthy donors. Use of 60 Vbeta and 13 Jbeta primers characterized the PCR. Some clones are missing from TCRdb's copy, which holds only in-frame ones; the method was immunoSEQ multiplex PCR. The repertoire holds about 130,000 clones, with 79% as singletons. The sample comprised PBMCs. The receptors stem from a male donor in good health and CMV-seronegative.

This clone occurred once. The CDR3 loop reads CASSLEDRAYGYTF. The DNA for the CDR3 is TGTGCCAGCAGCTTGGAGGACAGGGCTTATGGCTACACCTTC. The chain combines TRBV5-4 with TRBJ1-2; TRBD1 agrees at 8 bases. The junction had 3 bases not matched to a gene; V was cut back by 0 bases and J by 5 bases. From germline, CDR1 is SGHNT and CDR2 YYREEE (reference sequence). This CDR3 has 14 residues. The full variable domain, with the rest looked up from reference TRBV5-4 and TRBJ1-2, is ETGVTQSPTHLIKTRGQQVTLRCSSQSGHNTVSWYQQALGQGPQFIFQYYREEENGRGNFPPRFSGLQFPNYSSELNVNALELDDSALYLCASSLEDRAYGYTFGSGTRLTVV.

This clone was recorded once. V usage is TRBV30 and J usage is TRBJ1-4; D gene ambiguous. The CDR3 covers 13 residues. Germline V lookup: CDR1 GTSNPN, CDR2 SVGIG (reference sequence). Between the trimmed V and J ends, which lost 3 bases and 7 bases, there was a span of 12 bases. As DNA, the CDR3 is TGTGCCTGGAGGATAGGAGCCACTGAAAAACTGTTTTTT. This sequence encodes CAWRIGATEKLFF.

The chain uses TRBV4-3 and TRBJ2-1, with a weak D call TRBD2 (7 bases). Germline lookup yields CDR1 LGHNA and CDR2 YSLEER. This CDR3 contains 18 residues. Between the trimmed V and J ends, which lost 0 bases and 8 bases, there was a span of 23 bases. Here the CDR3 reads CASSQDWAGAVLGYEQFF. The DNA for the CDR3 is TGCGCCAGCAGCCAAGATTGGGCGGGGGCCGTCCTAGGGTATGAGCAGTTCTTC.

The DNA of the CDR3 is TGTGCCAGTAGTATTTCGGGGGAGGGAATGCCCCAGCATTTT. This sequence encodes CASSISGEGMPQHF. The J gene is TRBJ1-5, the V gene TRBV19, with D perhaps matching TRBD1 (5 bases). V lost 3 bases to trimming and J lost 9 bases, with 15 bases between them. The CDR3 consists of 14 residues. CDR1 LNHDA and CDR2 SQIVND come from the germline V gene (reference sequence).

This chain uses TRBV5-6 with TRBJ2-7; possibly TRBD2 for D (6 bases). The CDR3 is made up of 13 amino acids. With 3 bases removed from V and 3 bases from J, the gap between germline ends came to 10 bases. The germline gives CDR1 SGHDT, CDR2 YYEEEE. CDR3 nucleotides: TGTGCCAGCAGCTATGGGCGGGGCTACGAGCAGTACTTC. Amino acid sequence: CASSYGRGYEQYF.

This clone is categorized as medium-sized. Other DNA sequences of this sample code for an identical CDR3. The chain employs TRBV4-3 and TRBJ2-1, with TRBD2 matching 11 bases. J lost 7 bases, V lost 0 bases, and 5 bases had no gene match. The germline V gene has CDR1 LGHNA and CDR2 YSLEER. The CDR3 is made up of 16 amino acids. The CDR3 protein is CASSQDPSGGYNEQFF. The CDR3 DNA is TGCGCCAGCAGCCAAGATCCTAGCGGGGGGTATAATGAGCAGTTCTTC.